This T cell receptor beta chain is drawn from a study of T-cell reconstitution after alpha-beta-depleted transplantation in children (dated by TCRdb to the mid-2010s). With respect to the entire study: Using TCR repertoire profiling, the study followed T-cell immune reconstitution in a quantitative way in children after TCRalphabeta/CD19-depleted allogeneic hematopoietic cell transplantation. On the study overall, not on this receptor specifically: In some patients, the high TCRbeta diversity seen at day 60 was put down to recipient T cells and intrathymic progenitors that had survived conditioning. The apparently early alphabetaT-cell count recovery about two months after transplant was reportedly dependent on only several hundred rapidly expanded clones derived from non-depleted graft cells. Hyperexpanded clone frequencies declined over subsequent months; after one year, T-cell counts and TCRbeta diversity were mostly attributed to newly produced T cells.

The CDR3 covers 19 residues, taking in both the cysteine and the phenylalanine. Only the CDR3 DNA is retained, 57 bases long and in frame from the first base. CDR1 and CDR2 are read off the germline V gene as SGHRS and YFSETQ. For this chain, trimming is 2 bases at the V end and 2 bases at the J end, and the number of junction bases without a gene match is 15. This clonotype showed up just a few times. The specificity of this receptor is unknown. Nothing much larger sits one base from this clone, and base qualities are not available. What this sample's treatment or condition label stands for: allogeneic hematopoietic cell transplantation with graft depleted of TCRalphabeta T cells and CD19 B cells. The children who served as transplant recipients had been given grafts of TCRalphabeta/CD19-depleted allogeneic hematopoietic cells. Libraries were made using PCR. The sequencer was an Illumina HiSeq 2500. To normalize quantification of the TCRbeta repertoire, the TCR libraries were built with molecular barcoding that relied on unique molecular identifiers. The public reads were run again by TCRdb, first through fastp at Q25 and then through MiXCR, and only productive beta chains were kept. For every CDR3 protein sequence, its rows merge into one entry that carries the most common genes and DNA. The sample yields about 460,000 distinct CDR3 sequences; about an eighth were counted once. Together, the top ten hold less than 15% of the sample.

Recombination connected TRBV5-1 to TRBJ2-3; the central 9 bases match TRBD2. The material was PBMCs, mostly from graft donor cells, obtained 180 days after TCRalphabeta/CD19-depleted stem cell transplant. The source of this sequence is a female patient between 2 and 15 years old who had a stem cell transplant for aplastic anemia, so the T cells may come from the graft donor. The nucleotides read TGCGCCAGCAGCTTACGACTAGGTGAAGCGGGAGGTCACACAGATACGCAGTATTTT. Its protein reads: CASSLRLGEAGGHTDTQYF.